The 18 T cell receptor beta chains below come from one sample, sequenced in a study of blood T cell repertoires in COVID-19. The data were produced by immunoSEQ multiplex PCR, yet TCRdb's version contains in-frame clones alone and is incomplete. The data contain about 230,000 clones, over 85% of them seen just once; the ten biggest clones take up almost 4%. The sequenced sample was PBMCs or T cells enriched from blood (not recorded which). The receptor source for this set is a woman aged 25-40 years with acute COVID-19.

The chain links TRBV4-1 to TRBJ2-5; 7 nucleotides match TRBD1. V gave up 2 bases and J gave up 1 base; unmatched junction bases: 10. Germline CDR1 MGHRA, CDR2 YSYEKL. This CDR3 has 17 amino acids. CDR3 loop: CASSQPGAGGFQETQYF. CDR3 DNA sequence: TGCGCCAGCAGCCAACCCGGGGCAGGGGGTTTCCAAGAGACCCAGTACTTC.

The chain carries TRBV11-2 and TRBJ1-5; D remains unclear. Germline CDR1 reads SGHAT; CDR2 reads FQNNGV. V gave up 5 bases and J gave up 1 base, with 9 bases separating them. The CDR3 runs 14 residues. DNA for the CDR3: TGTGCCAGCAGCCCCACAGAGAGCAATCAGCCCCAGCATTTT. Translating it yields CASSPTESNQPQHF.

The gene calls are TRBV7-9 and TRBJ1-1; no reliable D call. Germline V gene data show CDR1 as SEHNR and CDR2 as FQNEAQ (reference sequence). Trimming removed 3 bases at V and 2 bases at J, with 13 bases between. This CDR3 region has 15 residues. The CDR3 nucleotides are TGTGCCAGCAGCTTTATTCCGGGTTCCAACACTGAAGCTTTCTTT. Its protein product is CASSFIPGSNTEAFF.

J is TRBJ2-7 and V is TRBV25-1; maybe TRBD2 (6 bases). The CDR3 runs to 15 residues. The V and J ends lost 1 base and 3 bases respectively, with 13 bases between them. Germline V gene data show CDR1 as MGHDK and CDR2 as SYGVNS. As DNA, the CDR3 is TGTGCCAGCAGTGAATCCGGGGGAGACGGCTACGAGCAGTACTTC. This codes for CASSESGGDGYEQYF.

The V call is TRBV11-2, the J call TRBJ1-1, with no clear D. V was cut by 6 bases and J by 7 bases, with 9 bases left in between. This CDR3 spans 11 amino acids. Looked up from germline, CDR1 is SGHAT and CDR2 is FQNNGV. The CDR3 region has the DNA TGTGCCAGCAGATTTGGCCGTGAAGCTTTCTTT. This codes for CASRFGREAFF.

V is TRBV2 and J is TRBJ1-2; 7 bases align to TRBD1. The CDR3 has 12 amino acids. Germline CDR1 SNHLY, CDR2 FYNNEI. Unmatched junction bases numbered 6, after V lost 7 bases and J lost 7 bases. The CDR3 region is CASTTGLAGYTF. The CDR3 DNA sequence: TGTGCCAGCACGACAGGGTTGGCTGGCTACACCTTC.

The rearrangement uses TRBV12-3 or TRBV12-4 and TRBJ1-5; the D is unclear. Trimming left V 7 bases short and J 6 bases short, with 10 bases between. This CDR3 is 12 amino acids long. This CDR3 is CASKIEAQPQHF. The CDR3 DNA reads as TGTGCCAGCAAAATTGAAGCTCAGCCCCAGCATTTT.

This chain joins TRBV2 and TRBJ1-3; 8 bases map to TRBD1. The CDR3 runs to 16 residues. The V and J ends lost 3 bases and 4 bases, in that order; junction bases with no gene match: 8. Germline V gene sequence: CDR1 SNHLY, CDR2 FYNNEI. In DNA form, the CDR3 reads TGTGCCAGCAGTGATGTCCAGGGGGCAAGGGGAAACACCATATATTTT. Protein product: CASSDVQGARGNTIYF.

The V gene is TRBV11-2, the J gene TRBJ1-1; tentatively, D is TRBD1 (6 bases). Trimming took off 4 bases at V and 10 bases at J, with 16 bases between the two ends. CDR3 length equals 13 residues. Germline assignment: CDR1 SGHAT and CDR2 FQNNGV. The CDR3 DNA is TGTGCCAGCAGCTCTGGTAGGGCAGGGGCAGCTTTCTTT. Its translation is CASSSGRAGAAFF.

V usage is TRBV19 and J usage is TRBJ2-3, with 10 nucleotides matching TRBD2. CDR1 is LNHDA, CDR2 SQIVND, per germline (reference sequence). Germline trimming cut 6 bases from V and 2 bases from J; bases unmatched to any gene: 5. The CDR3 contains 15 residues. The CDR3 DNA reads as TGTGCCAGTAGACAACTAGCGGGGCCCACAGATACGCAGTATTTT. This codes for CASRQLAGPTDTQYF.

V usage is TRBV4-3 and J usage is TRBJ1-2; D is undetermined. V gave up 0 bases and J gave up 8 bases, with 16 bases separating them. Germline V gene data show CDR1 as LGHNA and CDR2 as YSLEER. This CDR3 comprises 15 residues. CDR3 DNA sequence: TGCGCCAGCAGCCAAGATGGAGAGTCCTCTGGGGGCTACACCTTC. Protein: CASSQDGESSGGYTF.

This clone was counted a few times. This chain uses TRBV5-1 with TRBJ2-5; 10 bases map to TRBD1. CDR3 length: 15 amino acids. V shed 0 bases, J shed 4 bases, and the junction held 3 bases outside the gene matches. Germline V gene data show CDR1 as SGHRS and CDR2 as YFSETQ. CDR3 nucleotides: TGCGCCAGCAGCTTGGGGGACAGGGGAGGAGAGACCCAGTACTTC. Protein sequence: CASSLGDRGGETQYF.

The chain combines TRBV7-2 with TRBJ1-1; TRBD1 might be the D (6 bases). The CDR3 extends over 14 amino acids. With 2 bases removed from V and 5 bases from J, the gap between germline ends came to 12 bases. CDR1 and CDR2 from the germline V gene are SGHTA and FQGNSA. CDR3: CASSLTRGWTEAFF. The CDR3 nucleotides read TGTGCCAGCAGCTTAACCAGGGGCTGGACTGAAGCTTTCTTT.

The chain combines TRBV5-1 with TRBJ1-1; D gene uncertain. The length of the CDR3 is 12 residues. The germline gives CDR1 SGHRS, CDR2 YFSETQ. V was pared by 4 bases and J by 7 bases, with 11 bases between. The CDR3: CASSPGWSEAFF. CDR3 DNA sequence: TGCGCCAGCAGCCCGGGGTGGAGTGAAGCTTTCTTT.

The chain couples TRBV30 to TRBJ2-2; TRBD2 aligns across 9 bases. CDR1 and CDR2 from the germline V gene are GTSNPN and SVGIG (reference sequence). The CDR3 is made up of 15 amino acids. Germline trimming cut 4 bases from V and 5 bases from J; bases unmatched to any gene: 8. The CDR3 sequence: CAWKAGGPWTGELFF. DNA for the CDR3: TGTGCCTGGAAGGCGGGGGGGCCATGGACCGGGGAGCTGTTTTTT.

The chain couples TRBV4-1 to TRBJ1-1, with D tentatively TRBD1 (5 bases). The V end was cut by 1 base, the J end by 3 bases, with 15 bases between. This CDR3 region has 16 residues. Germline CDR1 reads MGHRA; CDR2 reads YSYEKL. CDR3 bases: TGCGCCAGCAGCCAAGGGGGACGGGGACTTGACACTGAAGCTTTCTTT. It specifies CASSQGGRGLDTEAFF.

The chain couples TRBV7-9 to TRBJ2-1; 11 bases agree with TRBD1. Looked up from germline, CDR1 is SEHNR and CDR2 is FQNEAQ (reference sequence). The trim removed 7 bases at V and 7 bases at J, leaving 12 bases unmatched. The CDR3 runs to 16 residues. CDR3 in amino acids: CASTGAGQGALNEQFF. The CDR3 DNA follows: TGTGCCAGCACCGGGGCCGGACAGGGGGCTTTGAATGAGCAGTTCTTC.

The chain recombines TRBV4-1 with TRBJ1-2, with a tentative D call TRBD1 (5 bases). Germline loops: CDR1 MGHRA, CDR2 YSYEKL. The V and J ends lost 6 bases and 4 bases respectively, with 12 bases between them. This CDR3 region has 13 residues. CDR3 DNA sequence: TGCGCCAGCAGTCCCAAGACAGTCTATGGCTACACCTTC. Translating it yields CASSPKTVYGYTF.